What follows describes a single T cell receptor (beta chain). This clone may be a read error of a much larger clone one base away. The CDR3 is 12 residues long. CDR1 is SQVTM, CDR2 ANQGSEA, per germline. This entry comes from a study of T cells in Graves' hyperthyroidism and ophthalmopathy. Amplification targeted TCR beta CDR3 regions from RNA transcripts. First-round RT-PCR of the TCR CDR3 relied on the HTBI primer set. TCRdb fed the multiplex PCR reads into MiXCR, producing one record per CDR3 protein. The table lists fewer than 650,000 distinct CDR3 sequences, approximately 15% of them singletons, with roughly 6.2% in the top ten.

The chain combines TRBV29-1 with TRBJ2-7; D gene uncertain. The J call may be mistaken, given a closer DNA end match to TRBJ2-1. The receptor comes from a woman in her 30s with Graves' hyperthyroidism that later progressed to Graves' ophthalmopathy. The sequenced sample was blood. The CDR3 sequence is CSARAETYEQFF. DNA of the CDR3: TGCAGCGCCCGCGCCGAAACCTACGAGCAGTTCTTC.